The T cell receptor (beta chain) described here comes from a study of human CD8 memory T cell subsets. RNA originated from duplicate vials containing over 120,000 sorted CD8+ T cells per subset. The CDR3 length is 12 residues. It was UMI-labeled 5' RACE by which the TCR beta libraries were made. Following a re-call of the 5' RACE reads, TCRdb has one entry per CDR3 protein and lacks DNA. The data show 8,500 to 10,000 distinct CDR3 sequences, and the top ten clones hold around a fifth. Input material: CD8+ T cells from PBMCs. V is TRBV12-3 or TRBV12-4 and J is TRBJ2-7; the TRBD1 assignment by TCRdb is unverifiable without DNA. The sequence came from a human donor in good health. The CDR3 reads CASSLLRVEQYF.